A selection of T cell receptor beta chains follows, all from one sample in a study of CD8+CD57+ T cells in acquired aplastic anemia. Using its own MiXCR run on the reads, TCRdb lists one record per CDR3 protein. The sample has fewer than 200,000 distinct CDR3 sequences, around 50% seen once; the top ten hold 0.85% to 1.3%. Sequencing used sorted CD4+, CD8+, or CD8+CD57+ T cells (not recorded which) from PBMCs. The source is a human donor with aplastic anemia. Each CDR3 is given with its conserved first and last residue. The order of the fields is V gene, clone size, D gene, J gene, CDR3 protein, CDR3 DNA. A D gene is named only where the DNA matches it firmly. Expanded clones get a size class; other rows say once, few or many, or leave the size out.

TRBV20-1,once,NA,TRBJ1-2,CSARDGTYGYTF,TGCAGTGCTAGGGACGGAACCTATGGCTACACCTTC
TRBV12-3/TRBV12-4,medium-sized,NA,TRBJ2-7,CASSSLYEQYF,TGCGCCAGCAGCTCACTCTACGAGCAGTACTTC
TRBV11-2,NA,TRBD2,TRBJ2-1,CASDPGRADDNEQFF,TGTGCCAGCGATCCCGGGAGGGCCGATGACAATGAGCAGTTCTTC
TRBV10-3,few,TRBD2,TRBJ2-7,CAISATSGGHYEQYF,TGTGCCATCAGTGCGACTAGCGGAGGGCACTACGAGCAGTACTTC
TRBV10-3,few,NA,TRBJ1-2,CAISDSSLGGGDGYTF,TGTGCCATCAGTGACTCGTCACTGGGTGGAGGGGATGGCTACACCTTC
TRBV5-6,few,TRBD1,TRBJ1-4,CASSPPDRGATNEKLFF,TGTGCCAGCAGCCCGCCGGACAGGGGTGCAACTAATGAAAAACTGTTTTTT
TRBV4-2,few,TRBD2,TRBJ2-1,CASSQERRGGLGEQFF,TGTGCCAGCAGCCAAGAAAGGCGGGGGGGTCTTGGTGAGCAGTTCTTC
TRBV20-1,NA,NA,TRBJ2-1,CSANPGMNEQFF,TGCAGTGCTAATCCGGGTATGAATGAGCAGTTCTTC
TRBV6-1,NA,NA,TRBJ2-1,CASRPTWSSYNEQFF,TGTGCCAGCAGACCGACATGGAGCTCCTACAATGAGCAGTTCTTC
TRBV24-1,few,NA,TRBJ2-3,CATSDSTEDTQYF,TGTGCCACCAGTGACTCAACCGAAGATACGCAGTATTTT
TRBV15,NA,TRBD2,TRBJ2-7,CATSSLYSGLDYEQYF,TGTGCCACCAGCAGCCTGTACTCGGGACTAGACTACGAGCAGTACTTC
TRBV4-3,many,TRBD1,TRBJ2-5,CASSLTGTGGETQYF,TGCGCCAGCAGCCTTACCGGGACAGGGGGAGAGACCCAGTACTTC
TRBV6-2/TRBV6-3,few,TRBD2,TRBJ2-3,CASSYVRGDPSTDTQYF,TGTGCCAGCAGTTATGTCCGGGGGGACCCTAGCACAGATACGCAGTATTTT
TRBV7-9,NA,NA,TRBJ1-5,CPSSAPGPNQPQHF,TGTCCCAGCAGCGCGCCGGGACCCAACCAGCCCCAGCATTTT
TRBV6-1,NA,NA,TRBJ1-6,CASSLQGCPLHF,TGTGCCAGCAGCTTACAGGGTTGTCCCCTCCACTTT
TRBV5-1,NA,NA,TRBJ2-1,CAQVDNEQFF,TGCGCCCAGGTGGACAATGAGCAGTTCTTC
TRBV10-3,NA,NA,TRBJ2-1,CAISERDLDEQFF,TGTGCCATCAGTGAGAGGGATCTCGATGAGCAGTTCTTC
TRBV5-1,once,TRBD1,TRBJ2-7,CASSSGQGLEQYF,TGCGCCAGCAGCTCAGGACAGGGGCTCGAGCAGTACTTC
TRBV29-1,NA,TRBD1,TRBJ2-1,CSVGTGGSNEQFF,TGCAGCGTCGGGACAGGGGGTAGCAATGAGCAGTTCTTC
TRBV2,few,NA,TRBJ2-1,CASENNEQFF,TGTGCCAGCGAAAACAATGAGCAGTTCTTC
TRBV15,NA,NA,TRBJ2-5,CATSRDPVSGTQYF,TGTGCCACCAGCAGAGACCCCGTGTCGGGGACCCAGTACTTC
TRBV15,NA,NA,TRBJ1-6,CATSRVGVYVRGSPLHF,TGTGCCACCAGCAGAGTTGGGGTTTACGTCCGTGGGTCACCCCTCCACTTT
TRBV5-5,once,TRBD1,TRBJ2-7,CASSLAVTGGEDEQYF,TGTGCCAGCAGCTTGGCCGTGACAGGGGGTGAGGACGAGCAGTACTTC
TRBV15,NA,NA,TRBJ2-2,CATSRDRPAGELFF,TGTGCCACCAGCAGAGACAGACCTGCCGGGGAGCTGTTTTTT
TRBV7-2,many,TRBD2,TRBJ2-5,CASSLGGLAGWETQYF,TGTGCCAGCAGCTTAGGAGGGCTAGCGGGGTGGGAGACCCAGTACTTC
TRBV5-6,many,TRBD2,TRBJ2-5,CASSIWGGRETQYF,TGTGCCAGCAGCATTTGGGGGGGTCGAGAGACCCAGTACTTC
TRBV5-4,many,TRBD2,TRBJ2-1,CASSSSGGNEQFF,TGTGCCAGCAGCTCTAGCGGGGGCAATGAGCAGTTCTTC
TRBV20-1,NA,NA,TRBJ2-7,CSARYEALSTDEQYF,TGCAGTGCTAGATACGAGGCCCTCTCCACCGACGAGCAGTACTTC
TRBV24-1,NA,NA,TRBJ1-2,CATRPRGNDGYTF,TGTGCCACCAGGCCAAGGGGAAATGATGGCTACACCTTC
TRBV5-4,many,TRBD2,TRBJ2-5,CASSLGLTSGGYMGTQYF,TGTGCCAGCAGCTTGGGTTTGACGAGCGGGGGTTACATGGGGACCCAGTACTTC
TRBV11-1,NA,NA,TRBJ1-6,CASSSGSGGPNSPLHF,TGTGCCAGCAGCTCGGGGTCCGGGGGCCCTAATTCACCCCTCCACTTT
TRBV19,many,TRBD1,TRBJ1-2,CASTVGDRVYGYTF,TGTGCCAGTACGGTCGGGGACAGGGTATATGGCTACACCTTC
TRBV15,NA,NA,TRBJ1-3,CATSRGLSGNTIYF,TGTGCCACCAGCAGGGGGTTGTCTGGAAACACCATATATTTT
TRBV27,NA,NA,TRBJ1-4,CASCLTGESWNNEKLFF,TGTGCCAGCTGTTTGACAGGAGAGAGCTGGAATAATGAAAAACTGTTTTTT
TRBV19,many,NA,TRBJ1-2,CASSWTPNGYTF,TGTGCCAGTAGTTGGACTCCAAATGGCTACACCTTC
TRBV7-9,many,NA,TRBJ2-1,CASSPFRTTDNEQFF,TGTGCCAGCAGCCCATTCAGGACTACCGACAATGAGCAGTTCTTC
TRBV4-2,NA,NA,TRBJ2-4,CASSQDPGTSGTKNIQYF,TGTGCCAGCAGCCAAGACCCCGGGACCTCGGGGACCAAAAACATTCAGTACTTC
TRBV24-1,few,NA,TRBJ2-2,CATRARETGELFF,TGTGCCACCAGAGCGAGGGAGACCGGGGAGCTGTTTTTT
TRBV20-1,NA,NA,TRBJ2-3,CSASTTGVAPYTDTQYF,TGCAGTGCTTCAACAACTGGGGTAGCGCCGTACACAGATACGCAGTATTTT
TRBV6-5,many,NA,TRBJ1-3,CASSPGLRGNTIYF,TGTGCCAGCAGTCCCGGGTTGAGAGGAAACACCATATATTTT